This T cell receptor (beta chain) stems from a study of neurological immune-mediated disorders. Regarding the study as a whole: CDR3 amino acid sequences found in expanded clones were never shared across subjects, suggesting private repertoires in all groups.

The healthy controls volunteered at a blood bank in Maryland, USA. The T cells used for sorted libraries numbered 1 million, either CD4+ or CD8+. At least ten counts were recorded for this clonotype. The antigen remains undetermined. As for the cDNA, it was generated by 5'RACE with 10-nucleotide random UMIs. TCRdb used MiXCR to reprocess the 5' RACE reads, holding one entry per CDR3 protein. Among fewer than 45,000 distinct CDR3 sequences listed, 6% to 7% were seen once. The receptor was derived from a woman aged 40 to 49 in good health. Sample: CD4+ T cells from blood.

The CDR3 region is CASSFGGARNEQFF. CDR3 nucleotide sequence: TGTGCCAGCAGTTTCGGGGGAGCTCGCAATGAGCAGTTCTTC. The rearrangement joins TRBV12-3 or TRBV12-4 to TRBJ2-1; a weak D match, TRBD2 (6 bases). Trimming left V 3 bases short and J 6 bases short, with 12 bases between. CDR3 length: 14 amino acids.